Listed below are T cell receptor beta chains from one sample, sequenced in a study of cytomegalovirus exposure and HLA in healthy donors. TCRdb's table, derived via immunoSEQ multiplex PCR, lists solely in-frame clones and lacks some. The top ten hold 5.5% to 7.5% of the sample, which has 130,000 or so clones, approximately 72% seen once. Input material: PBMCs. The source is a woman aged 55-70 years in good health and CMV-seronegative. Both conserved end residues are part of each CDR3. A D gene is named only where the DNA matches it firmly. Size is stated for part of the rows, as once, few or many counts, or as a class when the clone is expanded.

d_gene: -
v_gene: TRBV15
abundance: -
j_gene: TRBJ1-3
CDR3nt: TGTGCCACCAGCAGAGATGCGGGTGTCGAAAACACCATATATTTT
CDR3aa: CATSRDAGVENTIYF

d_gene: TRBD1
v_gene: TRBV6-1
abundance: -
j_gene: TRBJ1-1
CDR3nt: TGTGCCAGCAGGGACAGGTTTCAAGCTTTCTTT
CDR3aa: CASRDRFQAFF

d_gene: -
v_gene: TRBV4-2
abundance: -
j_gene: TRBJ2-6
CDR3nt: TGTGCCAGCAGCCTCAATACCTTCGGGGGAGATGGGGTTGGGGCCAACGTCCTGACTTTC
CDR3aa: CASSLNTFGGDGVGANVLTF

d_gene: -
v_gene: TRBV14
abundance: -
j_gene: TRBJ2-7
CDR3nt: TGTGCCAGCAGCCAAGGTCCGTCAGGGATCTACGAGCAGTACTTC
CDR3aa: CASSQGPSGIYEQYF

d_gene: TRBD1
v_gene: TRBV9
abundance: -
j_gene: TRBJ1-3
CDR3nt: TGTGCCAGCAGCGCCTTGACAGGGGGCCTTGGAAACACCATATATTTT
CDR3aa: CASSALTGGLGNTIYF

d_gene: TRBD2
v_gene: TRBV19
abundance: few
j_gene: TRBJ2-3
CDR3nt: TGTGCCAGTAGTATGGGGGGGGGAATAGATACGCAGTATTTT
CDR3aa: CASSMGGGIDTQYF

d_gene: TRBD1
v_gene: TRBV9
abundance: -
j_gene: TRBJ2-7
CDR3nt: TGTGCCAGCAGCGCGACAGGGGGCCTCTACGAGCAGTACTTC
CDR3aa: CASSATGGLYEQYF

d_gene: -
v_gene: TRBV5-6
abundance: -
j_gene: TRBJ1-1
CDR3nt: TGTGCCAGCAGCTTACGGACTGAAGCTTTCTTT
CDR3aa: CASSLRTEAFF

d_gene: TRBD1
v_gene: TRBV5-1
abundance: -
j_gene: TRBJ2-3
CDR3nt: TGCGCCAGCAGCTCGAAAGGGGACAGGACTAGCACAGATACGCAGTATTTT
CDR3aa: CASSSKGDRTSTDTQYF

d_gene: TRBD2
v_gene: TRBV28
abundance: -
j_gene: TRBJ2-7
CDR3nt: TGTGCCAGCAGTCCTAGCGGGAGGGTCCCTCCCGAGCAGTACTTC
CDR3aa: CASSPSGRVPPEQYF

d_gene: TRBD2
v_gene: TRBV11-2
abundance: many
j_gene: TRBJ2-3
CDR3nt: TGTGCCATCTACCGGGAGGAGACAGATACGCAGTATTTT
CDR3aa: CAIYREETDTQYF

d_gene: TRBD1
v_gene: TRBV5-1
abundance: -
j_gene: TRBJ1-1
CDR3nt: TGCGCCAGCAGCAGGGACAGGACGAACACTGAAGCTTTCTTT
CDR3aa: CASSRDRTNTEAFF

d_gene: -
v_gene: TRBV9
abundance: -
j_gene: TRBJ2-2
CDR3nt: TGTGCCAGCAGCGCCCAGGCTCTCGACACCGGGGAGCTGTTTTTT
CDR3aa: CASSAQALDTGELFF

d_gene: -
v_gene: TRBV19
abundance: -
j_gene: TRBJ1-2
CDR3nt: TGTGCCAGTCGTGAGGCGAACTATGGCTACACCTTC
CDR3aa: CASREANYGYTF

d_gene: TRBD2
v_gene: TRBV7-6
abundance: few
j_gene: TRBJ2-1
CDR3nt: TGTGCCAGCAGCCCAAGGAGCGGGGGGGACAATGAGCAGTTCTTC
CDR3aa: CASSPRSGGDNEQFF

d_gene: TRBD2
v_gene: TRBV28
abundance: -
j_gene: TRBJ2-7
CDR3nt: TGTGCCAGCAGTGCTAGCGGGGGATCCTACGAGCAGTACTTC
CDR3aa: CASSASGGSYEQYF

d_gene: -
v_gene: TRBV9
abundance: once
j_gene: TRBJ1-1
CDR3nt: TGTGCCAGCAGCGTAGATGCCGGGGGGCGAGGTGGGAACGGTGAAGCTTTCTTT
CDR3aa: CASSVDAGGRGGNGEAFF

d_gene: -
v_gene: TRBV5-1
abundance: -
j_gene: TRBJ2-7
CDR3nt: TGCGCCAGCAGCTCCCGGGACACTGCGCCCTACTACGAGCAGTACTTC
CDR3aa: CASSSRDTAPYYEQYF

d_gene: TRBD1
v_gene: TRBV5-1
abundance: -
j_gene: TRBJ2-7
CDR3nt: TGCGCCAGCAGCCGCGGGACAGGGGTCTACGAGCAGTACTTC
CDR3aa: CASSRGTGVYEQYF

d_gene: -
v_gene: TRBV11-3
abundance: -
j_gene: TRBJ2-3
CDR3nt: TGTGCCAGCAGCCAGATCGGGGGATTGGCAGATACGCAGTATTTT
CDR3aa: CASSQIGGLADTQYF

d_gene: TRBD1
v_gene: TRBV19
abundance: -
j_gene: TRBJ1-6
CDR3nt: TGTGCCAGTAGCCCCCCGACAGGGGGATCACCCCTCCACTTT
CDR3aa: CASSPPTGGSPLHF

d_gene: -
v_gene: TRBV23-1
abundance: few
j_gene: TRBJ2-5
CDR3nt: TGCGCCAGCAGGACAGGTTCCCAGTACCAAGAGACCCAGTACTTC
CDR3aa: CASRTGSQYQETQYF

d_gene: TRBD1
v_gene: TRBV14
abundance: -
j_gene: TRBJ2-7
CDR3nt: TGTGCCAGCAGCACACAGGGGGCGAGGTACGAGCAGTACTTC
CDR3aa: CASSTQGARYEQYF

d_gene: -
v_gene: TRBV29-1
abundance: -
j_gene: TRBJ1-2
CDR3nt: TGCAGCGTGTCAAGCGACGGAACCCACAAATACACCTTC
CDR3aa: CSVSSDGTHKYTF

d_gene: -
v_gene: TRBV7-2
abundance: -
j_gene: TRBJ1-1
CDR3nt: TGTGCCAGCAGCTTAGATGGGGGGGGCACTGAAGCTTTCTTT
CDR3aa: CASSLDGGGTEAFF

d_gene: -
v_gene: TRBV27
abundance: -
j_gene: TRBJ1-1
CDR3nt: TGTGCCAGCGCCCGGAGCGCCCAAGGAGCCACTGAAGCTTTCTTT
CDR3aa: CASARSAQGATEAFF

d_gene: TRBD1
v_gene: TRBV28
abundance: once
j_gene: TRBJ2-7
CDR3nt: TGTGCCAGCAGTTTATCGGGACAGGCGATCTCCTACGAGCAGTACTTC
CDR3aa: CASSLSGQAISYEQYF

d_gene: TRBD2
v_gene: TRBV7-9
abundance: once
j_gene: TRBJ2-7
CDR3nt: TGTGCCAGCAGCTTGGCTAGCGGGGTTTGGGAGCAGTACTTC
CDR3aa: CASSLASGVWEQYF

d_gene: -
v_gene: TRBV5-6
abundance: -
j_gene: TRBJ1-2
CDR3nt: TGTGCCAGCAGCTTGGGGCAGGCCAGGAATGGCTACACCTTC
CDR3aa: CASSLGQARNGYTF

d_gene: -
v_gene: TRBV7-2
abundance: -
j_gene: TRBJ2-5
CDR3nt: TGTGCCAGCAGCCGGACCAGGGGACGCGAGACCCAGTACTTC
CDR3aa: CASSRTRGRETQYF

d_gene: -
v_gene: TRBV5-1
abundance: -
j_gene: TRBJ2-7
CDR3nt: TGCGCCAGCTCCCAGGGCTTGAAGGACGAGCAGTACTTC
CDR3aa: CASSQGLKDEQYF

d_gene: -
v_gene: TRBV12-2
abundance: -
j_gene: TRBJ2-3
CDR3nt: TGTGCAAGTCGCTTAGGGGAGGACAGCACAGATACGCAGTATTTT
CDR3aa: CASRLGEDSTDTQYF

d_gene: -
v_gene: TRBV6-5
abundance: -
j_gene: TRBJ2-1
CDR3nt: TGTGCCAGCAGTTACAGAGGTCTCTCCTACAATGAGCAGTTCTTC
CDR3aa: CASSYRGLSYNEQFF

d_gene: -
v_gene: TRBV11-2
abundance: -
j_gene: TRBJ2-5
CDR3nt: TGTGCCAGCAGCTACGCGGGACTCTTGTACCAAGAGACCCAGTACTTC
CDR3aa: CASSYAGLLYQETQYF

d_gene: TRBD2
v_gene: TRBV5-1
abundance: -
j_gene: TRBJ2-2
CDR3nt: TGCGCCAGCAGCTTGCGCGCGGAGCGGGAGTTCGGTGAGACCGGGGAGCTGTTTTTT
CDR3aa: CASSLRAEREFGETGELFF

d_gene: -
v_gene: TRBV7-2
abundance: -
j_gene: TRBJ2-7
CDR3nt: TGTGCCAGCAGCTTAGACAGGTTCGGGGGCGAGCAGTACTTC
CDR3aa: CASSLDRFGGEQYF

d_gene: TRBD1
v_gene: TRBV5-5
abundance: -
j_gene: TRBJ2-7
CDR3nt: TGTGCCAGCAGCTTGGTAGGGACAGGGGTCCACGAGCAGTACTTC
CDR3aa: CASSLVGTGVHEQYF

d_gene: -
v_gene: TRBV7-9
abundance: -
j_gene: TRBJ1-2
CDR3nt: TGTGCCAGCAGCTTAGTCCCCGGTCCTAACTATGGCTACACCTTC
CDR3aa: CASSLVPGPNYGYTF

d_gene: TRBD2
v_gene: TRBV5-4
abundance: -
j_gene: TRBJ2-7
CDR3nt: TGTGCCAGCAGGGCTTGGACAGGGACTAGCGGGGAGTCCTACGAGCAGTACTTC
CDR3aa: CASRAWTGTSGESYEQYF

d_gene: -
v_gene: TRBV9
abundance: -
j_gene: TRBJ2-7
CDR3nt: TGTGCCAGCAGCCCCCGGACAGAGGGGACCAACGAGCAGTACTTC
CDR3aa: CASSPRTEGTNEQYF